This passage covers 18 T cell receptor beta chains from one sample sequenced in a study of blood T cell repertoires in COVID-19. Assay used: immunoSEQ multiplex PCR; TCRdb lists only in-frame clones, some missing. The table has over 300,000 clones, around 87% seen once. Input material: peripheral blood. The receptors come from a man aged 18 to 29 with active or convalescent COVID-19.

The chain employs TRBV7-3 and TRBJ2-5; D unresolved. The germline V gene has CDR1 SGHTA and CDR2 FQGTGA. The CDR3 loop spans 13 amino acids. Trimming stripped 1 base from V and 0 bases from J, with 3 bases between. CDR3 DNA sequence: TGTGCCAGCAGCTTAAACAACCAAGAGACCCAGTACTTC. This codes for CASSLNNQETQYF.

The J gene is TRBJ2-2, the V gene TRBV27; TRBD1 aligns across 9 bases. This CDR3 contains 16 residues. V gave up 5 bases and J gave up 5 bases; unmatched junction bases: 9. In germline, CDR1 is MNHEY, CDR2 SMNVEV (reference sequence). This chain's CDR3 is CASSRLGQGGTGELFF. In DNA form, the CDR3 reads TGTGCCAGCAGTAGATTGGGACAGGGAGGTACCGGGGAGCTGTTTTTT.

The chain has TRBV5-1 and TRBJ2-1; 8 nucleotides line up with TRBD2. Germline V CDR1 and CDR2: SGHRS, YFSETQ. J was trimmed by 4 bases and V by 0 bases; bases with no gene match: 6. The CDR3 sequence is 16 residues long. CDR3 nucleotide sequence: TGCGCCAGCAGCTTGGTACTAGCGGAAAAATACAATGAGCAGTTCTTC. This gives the protein CASSLVLAEKYNEQFF. Looking up the rest from reference TRBV5-1 and TRBJ2-1 gives the full variable domain: KAGVTQTPRYLIKTRGQQVTLSCSPISGHRSVSWYQQTPGQGLQFLFEYFSETQRNKGNFPGRFSGRQFSNSRSEMNVSTLELGDSALYLCASSLVLAEKYNEQFFGPGTRLTVL.

The chain recombines TRBV7-9 with TRBJ2-5, with 8 bases that match TRBD1. V was pared by 5 bases and J by 1 base, with 6 bases of the junction left unmatched. The germline CDR1 and CDR2 sequences are SEHNR and FQNEAQ (reference sequence). The CDR3 extends over 15 amino acids. This CDR3 reads CASSLGQGSQETQYF. CDR3 in DNA: TGTGCCAGCAGCCTCGGACAGGGAAGCCAAGAGACCCAGTACTTC.

The CDR3 sequence is CASSSSRGGVGNTIYF. The CDR3 DNA is TGTGCCAGCAGTTCCAGCCGGGGAGGGGTCGGAAACACCATATATTTT. V and J are TRBV6-5 and TRBJ1-3, with D perhaps matching TRBD1 (5 bases). Germline V gene sequence: CDR1 MNHEY, CDR2 SVGAGI. The CDR3 extends over 16 amino acids. V lost 4 bases, J lost 4 bases, and 17 bases lay in between.

The chain uses TRBV7-9 and TRBJ2-7; tentative D call: TRBD2 (5 bases). The CDR3 loop spans 15 amino acids. V lost 1 base, J lost 4 bases, and 14 bases lay in between. Germline lookup yields CDR1 SEHNR and CDR2 FQNEAQ (reference sequence). The CDR3 DNA follows: TGTGCCAGCAGCTTAGAGAGCGGAGGCGGGTACGAGCAGTACTTC. This gives the protein CASSLESGGGYEQYF.

The chain recombines TRBV14 with TRBJ1-1, with 8 bases aligning to TRBD1. Germline CDR1 SGHDN, CDR2 FVKESK. After removal of 0 bases from V and 0 bases from J, the junction contained 12 bases not matched to a gene. CDR3 length: 19 amino acids. CDR3 DNA sequence: TGTGCCAGCAGCCAAGAGAGGGGACAGGTTGGGATAATGAACACTGAAGCTTTCTTT. It is translated as CASSQERGQVGIMNTEAFF.

The gene calls are TRBV29-1 and TRBJ2-3; 7 bases match TRBD2. This CDR3 spans 13 amino acids. V shed 5 bases, J shed 0 bases, and the junction held 2 bases outside the gene matches. In germline, CDR1 is SQVTM, CDR2 ANQGSEA. CDR3 residues: CSVWGGSTDTQYF. CDR3 bases: TGCAGCGTTTGGGGGGGGAGCACAGATACGCAGTATTTT.

The rearrangement links TRBV6-5 to TRBJ1-6; 8 bases are shared with TRBD1. The trim removed 2 bases at V and 7 bases at J, leaving 7 bases unmatched. In germline, CDR1 is MNHEY, CDR2 SVGAGI. The CDR3 is 16 residues long. This CDR3 reads CASSYGQGPRNSPLHF. The CDR3 DNA is TGTGCCAGCAGTTACGGACAGGGTCCGAGGAATTCACCCCTCCACTTT.

CDR3 coding DNA: TGTGCCAGCAGTCCCGGGACAGGGCAAAAAAGACGGCATTTT. It encodes CASSPGTGQKRRHF. The rearrangement uses TRBV2 and TRBJ1-5, with 9 bases lining up with TRBD1. CDR3 size: 14 residues. Germline CDR1 and CDR2: SNHLY and FYNNEI. Unmatched junction bases numbered 14, after V lost 5 bases and J lost 15 bases.

The rearrangement uses TRBV7-2 and TRBJ2-7; D remains unclear. Looked up from germline, CDR1 is SGHTA and CDR2 is FQGNSA. V was clipped by 1 base and J by 4 bases, with 11 bases between them. This CDR3 region has 14 residues. CDR3 residues: CASSLGPGLYEQYF. CDR3 DNA sequence: TGTGCCAGCAGCTTAGGTCCGGGTTTGTACGAGCAGTACTTC.

The chain employs TRBV19 and TRBJ1-1; 10 bases are shared with TRBD1. From germline, CDR1 is LNHDA and CDR2 SQIVND (reference sequence). This CDR3 is 15 amino acids long. V lost 4 bases to trimming and J lost 4 bases; unmatched junction nucleotides: 6. Here the CDR3 reads CASSTPRTGGTEAFF. In DNA form, the CDR3 reads TGTGCCAGTAGTACCCCCCGGACAGGGGGCACTGAAGCTTTCTTT. Full variable domain (remainder filled in from reference TRBV19 and TRBJ1-1): DGGITQSPKYLFRKEGQNVTLSCEQNLNHDAMYWYRQDPGQGLRLIYYSQIVNDFQKGDIAEGYSVSREKKESFPLTVTSAQKNPTAFYLCASSTPRTGGTEAFFGQGTRLTVV.

The chain is built from TRBV7-9 and TRBJ2-5; 10 bases map to TRBD2. Unmatched junction bases numbered 0, after V lost 1 base and J lost 4 bases. The germline gives CDR1 SEHNR, CDR2 FQNEAQ (reference sequence). The CDR3 loop spans 14 amino acids. The CDR3 spells CASSLGTSGETQYF. CDR3 sequence (DNA): TGTGCCAGCAGCTTAGGGACTAGCGGAGAGACCCAGTACTTC. Drawing the rest from reference TRBV7-9 and TRBJ2-5, the complete variable domain is DTGVSQNPRHKITKRGQNVTFRCDPISEHNRLYWYRQTLGQGPEFLTYFQNEAQLEKSRLLSDRFSAERPKGSFSTLEIQRTEQGDSAMYLCASSLGTSGETQYFGPGTRLLVL.

The rearrangement uses TRBV13 and TRBJ2-1; 8 bases align to TRBD2. V was pared by 2 bases and J by 3 bases, with 6 bases of the junction left unmatched. CDR1 is PRHDT, CDR2 FYEKMQ, per germline (reference sequence). CDR3 length: 16 residues. The CDR3 DNA reads as TGTGCCAGCAGCTTATCTCGGGGACTAGTCTACAATGAGCAGTTCTTC. This codes for CASSLSRGLVYNEQFF.

The gene calls are TRBV7-9 and TRBJ2-2; TRBD2 matches at 7 bases. The CDR3 totals 14 residues. Germline V gives CDR1 SEHNR, CDR2 FQNEAQ (reference sequence). The ends lost 1 base at V and 6 bases at J; junction bases unmatched: 2. The CDR3 nucleotides read TGTGCCAGCAGCTTAGAAGCGGGACCCGGGGAGCTGTTTTTT. Translated: CASSLEAGPGELFF.

This clone was counted a single time. The rearrangement joins TRBV12-3 or TRBV12-4 to TRBJ1-2, with TRBD1 identical over 8 bases. J was trimmed by 8 bases and V by 3 bases; bases with no gene match: 5. The length of the CDR3 is 13 residues. The CDR3 is CASSFLRGQGYTF. The CDR3 DNA is TGTGCCAGCAGTTTTCTCAGGGGGCAAGGCTACACCTTC.

The chain combines TRBV29-1 with TRBJ2-3, with D maybe TRBD1 (6 bases). V lost 8 bases and J lost 1, with 22 bases in between. CDR1 is SQVTM, CDR2 ANQGSEA, per germline. The CDR3 totals 16 residues. This CDR3 is CSLTGQGKIGTDTQYF. CDR3 nucleotide sequence: TGCAGCCTTACCGGCCAGGGGAAAATCGGCACAGATACGCAGTATTTT.

This clone was seen a single time. The V call is TRBV6-6, the J call TRBJ2-7; 7 bases line up with TRBD1. The CDR3 has 15 amino acids. The V gene end was trimmed by 4 bases and the J gene end by 3 bases; junction bases not matched to a gene: 9. The V gene's germline CDR1 is MNHNY and CDR2 SVGAGI (reference sequence). The CDR3 DNA reads as TGTGCCAGCAGTTCTGGACAGGTGGGCCACTACGAGCAGTACTTC. This codes for CASSSGQVGHYEQYF.